The clone carrying this T cell receptor (beta chain) has only one observation. Both CD4+ and CD8+ T cells were negatively isolated, and TEMRA cells underwent FACS enrichment. Random hexamers were used to reverse transcribe the RNA input (roughly 0.5 to 1 ug). TCRdb passed the immunoSEQ multiplex PCR reads through MiXCR, listing each CDR3 protein once. Of 120,000 to 150,000 distinct CDR3 sequences detected, around 94% appear once; the ten largest clones hold 0.075% to 0.09%. The sample originates from a study of CD8 T cells in Susac syndrome. Germline values: CDR1 SGHNT, CDR2 YYREEE (reference sequence). With 2 bases removed from V and 5 bases from J, the gap between germline ends came to 10 bases. CDR3 length equals 13 residues.

This clonotype was obtained from a human donor in good health. J is TRBJ2-5 and V is TRBV5-4; D ambiguous. The sample comprised CD4+ T cells from PBMCs. CDR3 coding DNA: TGTGCCAGCAGCTTAAGGATAGGGGAGACCCAGTACTTC. This codes for CASSLRIGETQYF.